The T cell receptor beta chain under discussion was sequenced for a study of blood T cell repertoires in COVID-19. Looking at the study overall: Spain, Italy and the United States supplied samples that represented acute and convalescent COVID-19.

This CDR3 comprises 18 residues. Germline lookup yields CDR1 SEHNR and CDR2 FQNEAQ (reference sequence). V shed 5 bases, J shed 0 bases, and the junction held 9 bases outside the gene matches. Original processing methods: Reference gene primer amplification in the assay estimated nucleated cell counts. Libraries were prepared by immunoSEQ multiplex PCR; TCRdb keeps only in-frame clonotypes and omits some of them. V and J calls and clone size are copied from that table; D and trimming were computed from the DNA. The sample holds about 140,000 clones, 80% to 85% seen once. The rearrangement joins TRBV7-9 to TRBJ1-4; TRBD1 aligns across 10 bases. The TCR originated in a human donor in a cohort sampled during active COVID-19. The sample was peripheral blood. In DNA, the CDR3 is TGTGCCAGCAGCCCGGGGGGGACAGGGGTTGCAACTAATGAAAAACTGTTTTTT. This codes for CASSPGGTGVATNEKLFF.